These T cell receptor beta chains were read from a single sample in a study of regulatory T cells in long-lasting Graves disease. TCRdb re-derived calls from the multiplex PCR reads in MiXCR, one entry per CDR3 protein. The table lists over 450,000 distinct CDR3 sequences, around 13% of them singletons. These same records also appear under a second study, on T cells in Graves' hyperthyroidism and ophthalmopathy.

The input for sequencing was peripheral blood mononuclear cells (PBMCs), taken at new diagnosis, from a patient treated with antithyroid drugs. Source of these receptors: a woman aged 25 to 39 with Graves disease. Both conserved end residues are part of each CDR3. The D gene is left open where the match is weak. The size of a clone is reported for some rows only, either as once, few or many, or as a class for expanded clones.

CDR3 length,J gene,V gene,clone size,D gene,CDR3 DNA,CDR3 protein
17,TRBJ2-1,TRBV29-1,few,.,TGCAGCGTTGAAAAAAGGTGGGAGAGGGGGTCCTACAATGAGCAGTTCTTC,CSVEKRWERGSYNEQFF
15,TRBJ2-2,TRBV6-2/TRBV6-3,few,TRBD2,TGTGCCAGCGCCCTAGCGGGAGGAAACACCGGGGAGCTGTTTTTT,CASALAGGNTGELFF
17,TRBJ1-6,TRBV27,many,.,TGTGCCAGCAGTTCCCCCTCAGACGCGGGGTATAATTCACCCCTCCACTTT,CASSSPSDAGYNSPLHF
14,TRBJ2-2,TRBV6-1,.,.,TGTGCCAGCATCCCAAAAGCGACCACCGGGGAGCTGTTTTTT,CASIPKATTGELFF
15,TRBJ2-3,TRBV12-3/TRBV12-4,many,TRBD2,TGTGCCAGCAGCCTTAGCGGGAGTGGAGCAGATACGCAGTATTTT,CASSLSGSGADTQYF
14,TRBJ2-7,TRBV11-2,.,.,TGTGCCAGCAGCTTACCGGGGCAGTCCTACGAGCAGTACTTC,CASSLPGQSYEQYF
15,TRBJ2-3,TRBV11-2,many,.,TGTGCCAGCAGCTTTCCCTCGGGGCCCTGGGATACGCAGTATTTT,CASSFPSGPWDTQYF
13,TRBJ1-2,TRBV9,few,TRBD1,TGTGCCAGCAGCGTAGAACAGGGGGCTGACTACACCTTC,CASSVEQGADYTF
12,TRBJ2-7,TRBV5-1,many,.,TGCGCCAGCAGCCCCGACCGACAGCTACCATACTTC,CASSPDRQLPYF
16,TRBJ2-1,TRBV7-9,many,TRBD1,TGTGCCAGCAGCCCACTGACAGGGAGCTCCTACAATGAGCAGTTCTTC,CASSPLTGSSYNEQFF
23,TRBJ2-1,TRBV20-1,few,TRBD2,TGCAGTGCTAGAGACGGCGAACAAAAACGGACTAGCGGGAGAGTCACTCCTGGAAATGAGCAGTTCTTC,CSARDGEQKRTSGRVTPGNEQFF
14,TRBJ1-2,TRBV7-9,many,.,TGTGCCAGCAGCTTAGCGGAGGGGGTCTATGGCTACACCTTC,CASSLAEGVYGYTF
15,TRBJ1-1,TRBV30,many,.,TGTGCCTGGAATAAGGAGAGCGGAGGGGACACTGAAGCTTTCTTT,CAWNKESGGDTEAFF
17,TRBJ2-7,TRBV18,few,TRBD1,TGTGCCAGCTCACCATACAAGGACAGGGGACGGCCCTACGAGCAGTACTTC,CASSPYKDRGRPYEQYF
14,TRBJ1-4,TRBV6-5,.,.,TGTGCCAGCAGTTACGTGGACCGCAGTGAAAAACTGTTTTTT,CASSYVDRSEKLFF
14,TRBJ1-1,TRBV12-3/TRBV12-4,many,TRBD1,TGTGCCAGCAGTCGGACAGGGATGAACACTGAAGCTTTCTTT,CASSRTGMNTEAFF
15,TRBJ1-1,TRBV29-1,few,TRBD1,TGCAGCGTTGAAGACCGGACAGGAAGGAACACTGAAGCTTTCTTT,CSVEDRTGRNTEAFF
15,TRBJ2-7,TRBV15,.,.,TGTGCCACCAGCAGAGCCCACAGGGCATCCTACGAGCAGTACTTC,CATSRAHRASYEQYF
15,TRBJ1-2,TRBV7-3,few,.,TGTGCCAGCAGCCTCCTGCCAGGCCCAGGAGATGGCTACACCTTC,CASSLLPGPGDGYTF
13,TRBJ2-7,TRBV7-9,many,TRBD1,TGTGCCAGCAGCTTACCGACAGGGACCGAGCAGTACTTC,CASSLPTGTEQYF
13,TRBJ1-1,TRBV14,many,.,TGTGCCAGCAGCCACGGAGGGAACACTGAAGCTTTCTTT,CASSHGGNTEAFF
18,TRBJ2-5,TRBV12-3/TRBV12-4,many,TRBD2,TGTGCCAGCAGCCCTGACGGGCTAGCGGGCCCTCAACAAGAGACCCAGTACTTC,CASSPDGLAGPQQETQYF
18,TRBJ1-1,TRBV27,many,TRBD1,TGTGCCAGCAGTTTAGCTAGACCAAGGACAGGCATGAACACTGAAGCTTTCTTT,CASSLARPRTGMNTEAFF
14,TRBJ1-3,TRBV19,many,.,TGTGCCAGTATCGGGAAACAGGCTGGAAACACCATATATTTT,CASIGKQAGNTIYF
15,TRBJ2-3,TRBV7-8,many,TRBD2,TGTGCCAGCAGCCTACTAGCGGGATTGGCAGATACGCAGTATTTT,CASSLLAGLADTQYF
13,TRBJ1-1,TRBV29-1,.,.,TGCAGCGTTGGAACAGTAGAGGTGGCTGAAGCTTTCTTT,CSVGTVEVAEAFF
13,TRBJ1-2,TRBV5-8,.,.,TGTGCCAGCAGCTCGGACAGCGGATATGGCTACACCTTC,CASSSDSGYGYTF
14,TRBJ2-3,TRBV18,many,.,TGTGCCAGCTCACGCGGATTTAGCACAGATACGCAGTATTTT,CASSRGFSTDTQYF
14,TRBJ2-7,TRBV11-1,.,TRBD1,TGTGCCAGCAGACTGGCAGGGACAGGAGGCGAGCAGTACTTC,CASRLAGTGGEQYF
18,TRBJ2-6,TRBV3-1,few,.,TGTGCCAGCAGCCAAGCAGGGAGGGGGGTCTCTGGGGCCAACGTCCTGACTTTC,CASSQAGRGVSGANVLTF
12,TRBJ2-7,TRBV3-1,many,.,TGTGCCAGCAGCCAAGTCTGGTACGAGCAGTACTTC,CASSQVWYEQYF
20,TRBJ1-1,TRBV4-1,many,TRBD1,TGCGCCAGCAGCCAAGGGATCATACAGGGGGTAAGAATCAGGGACACTGAAGCTTTCTTT,CASSQGIIQGVRIRDTEAFF
13,TRBJ2-1,TRBV7-3,.,.,TGTGCCAGCAGCCCAGACGAAGGAAATGAGCAGTTCTTC,CASSPDEGNEQFF
11,TRBJ2-1,TRBV29-1,.,.,TGCAGCGTTGAATGGTATTGGGAGCAGTTCTTC,CSVEWYWEQFF
20,TRBJ1-3,TRBV5-1,.,TRBD1,TGCGCCAGCAGCTCCTTCGGAGGGCTACAGGGGGCCTACGTCGGAAACACCATATATTTT,CASSSFGGLQGAYVGNTIYF
13,TRBJ1-5,TRBV6-1,many,.,TGTGCCAGCAGTGCATTCAGGGATCAGCCCCAGCATTTT,CASSAFRDQPQHF
13,TRBJ2-7,TRBV28,many,TRBD1,TGTGCCAGCAGTTCCAGGGGGACCTACGAGCAGTACTTC,CASSSRGTYEQYF
15,TRBJ2-3,TRBV10-3,many,.,TGTGCCATCAGTGAGTCGGGCGACAGCACAGATACGCAGTATTTT,CAISESGDSTDTQYF
13,TRBJ2-7,TRBV12-3/TRBV12-4,many,.,TGTGCCAGCAGTTTCAGGGGACCCTACGAGCAGTACTTC,CASSFRGPYEQYF
14,TRBJ2-1,TRBV2,many,.,TGTGCCAGCACAAAATTGGGCTCCTACAATGAGCAGTTCTTC,CASTKLGSYNEQFF
16,TRBJ2-1,TRBV4-1,few,.,TGCGCCAGCAGCCAAGTACCAGGGAGCTCCTACAATGAGCAGTTCTTC,CASSQVPGSSYNEQFF
15,TRBJ2-7,TRBV20-1,many,.,TGCAGTGCTAGAGATCGGGGAGAAAGCTCCTACGAGCAGTACTTC,CSARDRGESSYEQYF